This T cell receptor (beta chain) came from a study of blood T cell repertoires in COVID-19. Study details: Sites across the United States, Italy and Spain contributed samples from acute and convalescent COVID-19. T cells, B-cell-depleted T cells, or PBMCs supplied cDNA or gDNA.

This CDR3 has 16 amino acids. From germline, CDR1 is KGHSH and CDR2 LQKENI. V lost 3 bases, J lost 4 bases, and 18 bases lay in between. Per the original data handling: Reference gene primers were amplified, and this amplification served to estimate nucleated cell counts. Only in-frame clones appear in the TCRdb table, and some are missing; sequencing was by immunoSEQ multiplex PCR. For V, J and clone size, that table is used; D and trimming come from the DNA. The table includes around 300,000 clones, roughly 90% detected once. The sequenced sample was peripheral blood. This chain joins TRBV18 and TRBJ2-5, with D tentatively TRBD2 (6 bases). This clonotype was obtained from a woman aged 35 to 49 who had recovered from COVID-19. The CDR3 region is CASSPRDGGDGETQYF. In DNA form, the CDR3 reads TGTGCCAGCTCACCTCGTGACGGAGGGGACGGAGAGACCCAGTACTTC.